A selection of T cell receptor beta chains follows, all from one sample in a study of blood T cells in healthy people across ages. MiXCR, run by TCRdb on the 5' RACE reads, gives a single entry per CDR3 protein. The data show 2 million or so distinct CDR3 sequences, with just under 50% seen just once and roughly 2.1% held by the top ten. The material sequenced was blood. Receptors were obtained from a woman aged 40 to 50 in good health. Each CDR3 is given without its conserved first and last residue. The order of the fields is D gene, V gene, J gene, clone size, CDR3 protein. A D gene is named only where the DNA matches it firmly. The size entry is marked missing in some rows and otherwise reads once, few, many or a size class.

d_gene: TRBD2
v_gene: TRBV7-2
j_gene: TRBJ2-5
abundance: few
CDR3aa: ASSPPGLARQETQY

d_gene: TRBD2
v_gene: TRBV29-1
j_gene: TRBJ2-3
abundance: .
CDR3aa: SVGGGGTADTQY

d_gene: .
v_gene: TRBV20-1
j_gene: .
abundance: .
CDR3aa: SASRDVRGSYNEQY

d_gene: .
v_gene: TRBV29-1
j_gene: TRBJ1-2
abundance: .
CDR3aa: SVKDPQVDGYT

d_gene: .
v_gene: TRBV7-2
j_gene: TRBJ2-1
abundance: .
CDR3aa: ASSLGSGATYNEQF

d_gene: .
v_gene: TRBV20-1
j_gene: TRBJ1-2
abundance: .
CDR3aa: SALPENGRYGYT

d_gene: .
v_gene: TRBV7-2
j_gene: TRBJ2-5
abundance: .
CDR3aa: ASSPRPSSETQY

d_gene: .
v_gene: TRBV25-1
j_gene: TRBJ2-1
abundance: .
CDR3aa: ASSEFTSEQF

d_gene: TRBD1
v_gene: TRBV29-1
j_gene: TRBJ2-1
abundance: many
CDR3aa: SVHGQGNEQF

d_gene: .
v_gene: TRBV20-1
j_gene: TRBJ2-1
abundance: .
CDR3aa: SARDPSVLGTQF

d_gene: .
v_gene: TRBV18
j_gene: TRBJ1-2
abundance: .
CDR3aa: ASSPRGGEGYGYT

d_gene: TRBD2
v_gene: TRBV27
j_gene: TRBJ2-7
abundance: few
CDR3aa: ASVGLAKTYEQY

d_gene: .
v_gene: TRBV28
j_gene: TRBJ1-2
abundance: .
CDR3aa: ASSPLGRSGARGYT

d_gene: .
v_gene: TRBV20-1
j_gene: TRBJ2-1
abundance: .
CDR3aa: SARASTRPSSYNEQF

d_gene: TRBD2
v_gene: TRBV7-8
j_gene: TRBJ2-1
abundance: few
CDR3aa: ASSLVASGGATYNEQF

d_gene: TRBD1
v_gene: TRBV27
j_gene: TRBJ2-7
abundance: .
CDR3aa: ASSRTGTTCEQY

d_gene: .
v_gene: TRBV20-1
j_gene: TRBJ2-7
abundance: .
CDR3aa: SALVGGARGYEQY

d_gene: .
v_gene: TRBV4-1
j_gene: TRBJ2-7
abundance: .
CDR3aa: ASSQSPLPYEQY

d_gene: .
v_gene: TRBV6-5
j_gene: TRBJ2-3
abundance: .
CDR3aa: ASSTRVRDTQY

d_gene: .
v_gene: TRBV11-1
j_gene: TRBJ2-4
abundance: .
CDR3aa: ASSSEQQGLQY

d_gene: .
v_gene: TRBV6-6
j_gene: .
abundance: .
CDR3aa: ASSYSPDPTQY

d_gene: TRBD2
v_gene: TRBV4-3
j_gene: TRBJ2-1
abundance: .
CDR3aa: ASSQVELAGGEQF

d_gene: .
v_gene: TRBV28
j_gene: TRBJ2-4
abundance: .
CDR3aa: ASSRRDSLAKNIQY

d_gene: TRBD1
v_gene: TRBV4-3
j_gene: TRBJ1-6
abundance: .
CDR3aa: ASSQGTGGFSPLH

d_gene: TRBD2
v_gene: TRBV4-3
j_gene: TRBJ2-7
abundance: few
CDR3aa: ASSQETSGPYEQY

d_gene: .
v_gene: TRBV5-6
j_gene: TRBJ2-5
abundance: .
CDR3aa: ASSLLDELIQETQY

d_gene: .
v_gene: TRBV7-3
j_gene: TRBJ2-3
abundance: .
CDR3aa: ASSLIVMDTQY

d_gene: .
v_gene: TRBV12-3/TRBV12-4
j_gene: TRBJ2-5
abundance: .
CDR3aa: ASSDPTETQY

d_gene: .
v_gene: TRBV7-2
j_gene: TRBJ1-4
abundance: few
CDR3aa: ASSFMGGEKLF